This entry is about one T cell receptor beta chain. Germline trimming cut 6 bases from V and 6 bases from J; bases unmatched to any gene: 18. Germline CDR1 reads SGHRS; CDR2 reads YFSETQ. The CDR3 contains 17 residues. These data come from a study of blood T cell repertoires in COVID-19. The repertoire was sequenced with immunoSEQ multiplex PCR; TCRdb's copy has only in-frame clones and lacks some. The top ten hold approximately 10% of the sample, which has some 130,000 clones, roughly 86% seen once. This receptor was identified in a woman in her seventies with COVID-19, enrolled during active disease. This chain uses TRBV5-1 with TRBJ2-5; 9 bases are a match to TRBD1. Sequenced sample: peripheral blood. The DNA for the CDR3 is TGCGCCAGCACCCGGCTAACAGGGGGCTCTACGGGTCAGACCCAGTACTTC. It encodes CASTRLTGGSTGQTQYF. Combining the CDR3 with reference TRBV5-1 and TRBJ2-5 gives the whole variable domain KAGVTQTPRYLIKTRGQQVTLSCSPISGHRSVSWYQQTPGQGLQFLFEYFSETQRNKGNFPGRFSGRQFSNSRSEMNVSTLELGDSALYLCASTRLTGGSTGQTQYFGPGTRLLVL.